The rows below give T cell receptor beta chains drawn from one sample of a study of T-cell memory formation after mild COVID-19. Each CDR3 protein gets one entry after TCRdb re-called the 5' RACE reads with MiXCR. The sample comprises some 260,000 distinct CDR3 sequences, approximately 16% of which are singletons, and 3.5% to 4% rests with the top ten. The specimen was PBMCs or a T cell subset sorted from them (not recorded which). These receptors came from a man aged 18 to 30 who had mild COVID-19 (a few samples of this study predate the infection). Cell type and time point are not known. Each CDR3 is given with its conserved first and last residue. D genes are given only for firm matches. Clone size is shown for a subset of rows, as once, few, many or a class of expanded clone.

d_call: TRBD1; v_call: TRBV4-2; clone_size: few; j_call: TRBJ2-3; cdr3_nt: TGTGCCAGCAGCCAAGATTTGGGACAGGCCACAGATACGCAGTATTTT; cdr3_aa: CASSQDLGQATDTQYF
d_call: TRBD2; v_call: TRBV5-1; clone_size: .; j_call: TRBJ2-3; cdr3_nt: TGCGCCAGCAGCCGGGGCCCCCTAGCGCGGGGGACAGATACGCAGTATTTT; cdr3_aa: CASSRGPLARGTDTQYF
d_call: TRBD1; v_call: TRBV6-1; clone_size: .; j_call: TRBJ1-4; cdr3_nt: TGTGCCAGCAGTGAAGCGCTTCCGACAGGGGGCACTAATGAAAAACTGTTTTTT; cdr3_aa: CASSEALPTGGTNEKLFF
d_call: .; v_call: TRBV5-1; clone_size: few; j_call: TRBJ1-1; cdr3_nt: TGCGCCAGCAGCCCAGCTCCTGGTTCGAACACTGAAGCTTTCTTT; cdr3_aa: CASSPAPGSNTEAFF
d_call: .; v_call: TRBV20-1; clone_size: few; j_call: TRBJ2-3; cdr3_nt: TGCAGTGCTAGGACTTACCGGGGAAGGGGCCCAGATACGCAGTATTTT; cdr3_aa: CSARTYRGRGPDTQYF
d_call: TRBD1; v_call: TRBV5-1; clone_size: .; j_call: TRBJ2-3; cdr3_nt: TGCGCCAGCAGCTTCGGGACAGGGGCGGATACGCAGTATTTT; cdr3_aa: CASSFGTGADTQYF
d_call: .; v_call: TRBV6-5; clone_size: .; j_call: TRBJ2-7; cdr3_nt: TGTGCCAGCAGTTACATTAGGAGGGCCCACGAGCAGTACTTC; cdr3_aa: CASSYIRRAHEQYF
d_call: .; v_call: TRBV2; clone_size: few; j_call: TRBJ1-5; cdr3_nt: TGTGCCAGCAGTGAGGGGAACGGGCAGCCCCAGCATTTT; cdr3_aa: CASSEGNGQPQHF
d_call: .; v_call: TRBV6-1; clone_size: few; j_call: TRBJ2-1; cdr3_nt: TGTGCCAGCAGTGATGGGGCACCACTCTCGGGGTTCTTC; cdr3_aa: CASSDGAPLSGFF
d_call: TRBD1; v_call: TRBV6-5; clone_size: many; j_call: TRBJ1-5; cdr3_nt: TGTGCCAGCAGTTACGAGCGGACAGGGCAGCAGCCCCAGCATTTT; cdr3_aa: CASSYERTGQQPQHF
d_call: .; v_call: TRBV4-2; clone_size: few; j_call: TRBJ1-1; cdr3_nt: TGTGCCAGCAGCCCCAGCGACAGATTAAACACTGAAGCTTTCTTT; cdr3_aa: CASSPSDRLNTEAFF
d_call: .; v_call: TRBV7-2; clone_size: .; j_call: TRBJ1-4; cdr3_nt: TGTGCCAGCAGCCCCCCCGGGGCCGAAGCTAATGAAAAACTGTTTTTT; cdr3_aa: CASSPPGAEANEKLFF
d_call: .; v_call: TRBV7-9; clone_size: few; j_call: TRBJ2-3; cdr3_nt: TGTGCCAGCACCCCTAGTAGTCCAGATACGCAGTATTTT; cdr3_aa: CASTPSSPDTQYF
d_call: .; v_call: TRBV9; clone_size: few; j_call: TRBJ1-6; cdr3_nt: TGTGCCAGCAGCCCGAGACAGAATTCACCCCTCCACTTT; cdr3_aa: CASSPRQNSPLHF
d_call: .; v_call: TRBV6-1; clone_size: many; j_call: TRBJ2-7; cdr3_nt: TGTGCCAGCAGTGAAGGAGACCTCTACGAGCAGTACTTC; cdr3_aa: CASSEGDLYEQYF
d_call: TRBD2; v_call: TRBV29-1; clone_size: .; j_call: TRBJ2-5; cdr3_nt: TGCAGCGTCGGACTAGCGGGGGACAAGACCCAGTACTTC; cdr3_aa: CSVGLAGDKTQYF
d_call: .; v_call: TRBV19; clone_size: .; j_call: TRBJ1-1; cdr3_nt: TGTGCCAGTAGTATTTCTGGGGACACTGAAGCTTTCTTT; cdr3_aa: CASSISGDTEAFF
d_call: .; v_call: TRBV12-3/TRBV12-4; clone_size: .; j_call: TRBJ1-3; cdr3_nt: TGTGCCAGTACCAGGGGTTCTGGAAACACCATATATTTT; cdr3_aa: CASTRGSGNTIYF
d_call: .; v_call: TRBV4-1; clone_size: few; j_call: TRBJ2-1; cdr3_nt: TGCGCCAGCAGCCAAGATTGGGCAGGTAAACGTTACAATGAGCAGTTCTTC; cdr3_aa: CASSQDWAGKRYNEQFF
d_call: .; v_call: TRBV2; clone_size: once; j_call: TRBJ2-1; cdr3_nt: TGTGCCAGCAGGGAGGACGGCTCGAGCTCCTACAATGAGCAGTTCTTC; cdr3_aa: CASREDGSSSYNEQFF
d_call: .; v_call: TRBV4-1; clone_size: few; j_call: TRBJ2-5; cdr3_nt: TGCGCCAGCAGCCAAGATCCAGGAGGTATTCGGACCCAGTACTTC; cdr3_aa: CASSQDPGGIRTQYF
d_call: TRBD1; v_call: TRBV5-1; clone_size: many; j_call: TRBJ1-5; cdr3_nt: TGCGCCAGCAGCGTCACAGGGGATTTAAATCAGCCCCAGCATTTT; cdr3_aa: CASSVTGDLNQPQHF
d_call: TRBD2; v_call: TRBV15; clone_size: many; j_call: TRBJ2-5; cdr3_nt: TGTGCCACCAGCAGGGCCGGGACTAGCCGGGGGGAGACCCAGTACTTC; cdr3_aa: CATSRAGTSRGETQYF
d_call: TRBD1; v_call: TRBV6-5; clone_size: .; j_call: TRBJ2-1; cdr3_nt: TGTGCCAGCAGCCGACACCGGACAGGGGGCCGCCAGTTCTTC; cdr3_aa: CASSRHRTGGRQFF
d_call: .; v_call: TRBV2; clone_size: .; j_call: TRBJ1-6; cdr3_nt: TGTGCCAGCAGGGGGGGTTCTCCTCATAGGTCACCCCTCCACTTT; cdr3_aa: CASRGGSPHRSPLHF
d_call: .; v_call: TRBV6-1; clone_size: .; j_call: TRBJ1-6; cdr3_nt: TGTGCCAGCAGAAGAATTCCCCAGGATTCACCCCTCCACTTT; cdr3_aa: CASRRIPQDSPLHF
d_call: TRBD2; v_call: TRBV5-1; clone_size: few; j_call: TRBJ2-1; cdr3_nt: TGCGCCAGCAGCTTAGGGAATGCGGGGGATGAGCAGTTCTTC; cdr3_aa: CASSLGNAGDEQFF
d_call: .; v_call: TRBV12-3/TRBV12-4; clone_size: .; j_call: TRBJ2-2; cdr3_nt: TGTGCCAGCAGTTTTTTGGACTTGACCGGGGAGCTGTTTTTT; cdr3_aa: CASSFLDLTGELFF
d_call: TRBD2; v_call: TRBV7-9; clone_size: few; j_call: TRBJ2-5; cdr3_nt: TGTGCCAGCAGCTTGCGGGGGGACTACCTCCAAGAGACCCAGTACTTC; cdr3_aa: CASSLRGDYLQETQYF
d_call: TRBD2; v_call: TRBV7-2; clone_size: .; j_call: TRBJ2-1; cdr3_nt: TGTGCCAGCAGACCCCTAGCGGGGTCCAATGAGCAGTTCTTC; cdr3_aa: CASRPLAGSNEQFF
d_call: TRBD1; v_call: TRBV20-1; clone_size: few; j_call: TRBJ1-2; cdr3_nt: TGCAGTGCTACCCGCGACAGGGGGCTCGGCTACACCTTC; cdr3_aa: CSATRDRGLGYTF
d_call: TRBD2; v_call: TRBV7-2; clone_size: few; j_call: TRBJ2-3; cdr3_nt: TGTGCCAGCAGCTCCCGACTAGCGGAACTTTCAGATACGCAGTATTTT; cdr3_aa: CASSSRLAELSDTQYF
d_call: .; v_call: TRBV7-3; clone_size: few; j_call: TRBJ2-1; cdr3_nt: TGTGCCAGCAGTACGGGCGGGAACAATGAGCAGTTCTTC; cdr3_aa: CASSTGGNNEQFF
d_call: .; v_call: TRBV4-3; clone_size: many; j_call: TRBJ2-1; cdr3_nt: TGCGCCAGCAGCCAAGACAGGGGGGGGAATGAGCAGTTCTTC; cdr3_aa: CASSQDRGGNEQFF
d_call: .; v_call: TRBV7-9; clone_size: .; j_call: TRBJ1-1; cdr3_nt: TGTGCCAGCAGCGCCCGGACAAGGTCCCTGAACACTGAAGCTTTCTTT; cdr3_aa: CASSARTRSLNTEAFF